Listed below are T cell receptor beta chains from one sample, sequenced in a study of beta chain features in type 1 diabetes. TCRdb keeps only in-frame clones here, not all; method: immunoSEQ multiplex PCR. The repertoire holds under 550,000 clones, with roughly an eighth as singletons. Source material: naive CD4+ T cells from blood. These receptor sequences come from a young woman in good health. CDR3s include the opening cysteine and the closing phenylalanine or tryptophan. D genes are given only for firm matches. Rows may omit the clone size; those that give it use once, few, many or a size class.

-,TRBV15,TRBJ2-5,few,TGTGCCACCAGTCGGGACAAAGAGACCCAGTACTTC,CATSRDKETQYF
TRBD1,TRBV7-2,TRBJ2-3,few,TGTGCCAGCAGCGGGATAGCGGACAGGGCCCACGATACGCAGTATTTT,CASSGIADRAHDTQYF
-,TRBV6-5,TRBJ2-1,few,TGTGCCAGCCGCTCGACAGGCCGAACGGAGTTCTTC,CASRSTGRTEFF
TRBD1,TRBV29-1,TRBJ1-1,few,TGCAGCGCCAGACAGGGGGAGGTCGCTGAAGCTTTCTTT,CSARQGEVAEAFF
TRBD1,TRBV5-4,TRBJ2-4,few,TGTGCCAGCAGCTTTATAGGGACAGGGGCTTACATTCAGTACTTC,CASSFIGTGAYIQYF
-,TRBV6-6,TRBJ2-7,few,TGTGCCAGCGATATTAGCGGAGTTACCTACGAGCAGTACTTC,CASDISGVTYEQYF
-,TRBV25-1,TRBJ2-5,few,TGTGCCAGCAGTGAATTTTCGACCCAGTACTTC,CASSEFSTQYF
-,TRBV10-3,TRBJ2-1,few,TGTGCCATCAGTGAGATGGGAGGAGGGGCGTTCTTC,CAISEMGGGAFF
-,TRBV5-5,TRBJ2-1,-,TGTGCCAGCAGCATCCTAGGGGCTGAGCAGTTCTTC,CASSILGAEQFF
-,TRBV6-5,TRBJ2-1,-,TGTGCCAGCAATCCGGGCAGGACCTCCTACAATGAGCAGTTCTTC,CASNPGRTSYNEQFF
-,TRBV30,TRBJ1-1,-,TGTGCCTGGAGTTATCAGGGTTTGGCTGAAGCTTTCTTT,CAWSYQGLAEAFF
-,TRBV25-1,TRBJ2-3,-,TGTGCCAGCAGTGACCGCGATGGACGGCCCGGGGCAGATACGCAGTATTTT,CASSDRDGRPGADTQYF
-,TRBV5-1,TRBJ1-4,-,TGCGCCAGCAGCTTGGAGGGCAGGAATCTTGGAAAACTGTTTTTT,CASSLEGRNLGKLFF
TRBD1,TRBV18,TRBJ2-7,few,TGTGCCAGCTCACCACTCGGGACAGGGTCCTCCTACGAGCAGTACTTC,CASSPLGTGSSYEQYF
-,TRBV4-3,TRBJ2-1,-,TGCGCCAGCAGCCAAGAAAGGGGGTCGGCTTTCAATGAGCAGTTCTTC,CASSQERGSAFNEQFF
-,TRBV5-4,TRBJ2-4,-,TGTGCCAGCAGCCCTACAGGGTCCAACATTCAGTACTTC,CASSPTGSNIQYF
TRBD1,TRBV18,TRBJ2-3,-,TGTGCCAGCTCACCACCTAGGGGGCTCGCAGATACGCAGTATTTT,CASSPPRGLADTQYF